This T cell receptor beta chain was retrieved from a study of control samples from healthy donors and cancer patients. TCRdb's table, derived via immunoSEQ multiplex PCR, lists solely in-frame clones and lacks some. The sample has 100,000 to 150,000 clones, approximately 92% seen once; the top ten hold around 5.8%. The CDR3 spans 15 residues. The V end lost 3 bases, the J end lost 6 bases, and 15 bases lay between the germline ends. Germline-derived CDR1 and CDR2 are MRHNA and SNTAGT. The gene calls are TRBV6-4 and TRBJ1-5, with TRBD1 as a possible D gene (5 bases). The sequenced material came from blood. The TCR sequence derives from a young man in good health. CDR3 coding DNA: TGTGCCAGCAGTGAATTCGCAGGGACGGGTCAGCCCCAGCATTTT. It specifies CASSEFAGTGQPQHF.